These T cell receptor beta chains were read from a single sample in a study of cytomegalovirus exposure and HLA in healthy donors. Some clones are missing from TCRdb's copy, which holds only in-frame ones; the method was immunoSEQ multiplex PCR. Recorded here are 100,000 or so clones; the top ten clones represent 0.55% to 0.6%. Sequenced: PBMCs. The receptor set was obtained from a man aged 50 to 60 in good health and CMV-seronegative. Each CDR3 is given without its conserved first and last residue. The D gene is left open where the match is weak.

TRBD1 | TRBV6-5 | ASSYGTGDPYEQY
. | TRBV19 | ASGSGGREKLF
TRBD1 | TRBV6-5 | ASSYSRPGQAEAF
TRBD2 | TRBV5-1 | ASSLAGSHNEQF
TRBD2 | TRBV7-9 | ASSRRGGSKGGTGELF
TRBD1 | TRBV5-4 | ASLLVGQHPSYSNQPQH
TRBD1 | TRBV7-9 | ASSPTRDSTEAF
. | TRBV2 | ASSEGARGTQY
TRBD2 | TRBV4-3 | ASSQGLAGDSTDTQY
TRBD2 | TRBV4-1 | ASSLAGGREGQY
TRBD1 | TRBV18 | ASSPERGRGQPQH
. | TRBV5-6 | ASTLRGVATHEAF
TRBD1 | TRBV6-1 | ASSADRTGHGYT
TRBD1 | TRBV29-1 | SVETGGRYEQY
TRBD1 | TRBV4-3 | ASSQTGGTGGNQPQH
TRBD1 | TRBV18 | ASSPGQVANQPQH
. | TRBV7-8 | ASSLATNTEAF
. | TRBV30 | AWSGQSTGELF
. | TRBV2 | ASSKDRIASTDTQY
. | TRBV27 | ASSLSRSNQPQH
TRBD1 | TRBV5-1 | ASSSGQTSYNEQF
. | TRBV9 | ASNPRQNTEAF
TRBD1 | TRBV5-1 | ASSFEGQGYNEQF
. | TRBV19 | ASSLHSGYT
. | TRBV28 | ASHTGTHGYT
TRBD1 | TRBV19 | ASSPDRQLDTEAF
. | TRBV29-1 | SVGHGDNSYEQY
TRBD1 | TRBV14 | ASSQVPGGNEQF
TRBD1 | TRBV5-8 | ASRQTGGYGYT
. | TRBV7-9 | ASSTETGRTGELF
. | TRBV18 | ASSPSQLNTEAF
TRBD2 | TRBV5-1 | ASSPGTSGSGELF
. | TRBV4-3 | ASSQGGLTDTQY
. | TRBV7-9 | ASSLGQGIGNQPQH
. | TRBV2 | ASSQPSSGNTIY
. | TRBV9 | ASSVAQSAPEAF
TRBD2 | TRBV18 | ASSGLAGQETQY
TRBD1 | TRBV29-1 | SARTGRDDEAF
. | TRBV5-3 | ARLNTGREGNTEAF
. | TRBV7-2 | ASSLGDARYGYT
. | TRBV18 | ASSPGSLSGNTIY
TRBD1 | TRBV5-4 | ASSIGGQGADTQY
TRBD1 | TRBV4-1 | ASSLGTGSIYGYT
. | TRBV7-9 | ASSLAGGGQPQH
TRBD1 | TRBV6-1 | ASSGLWTGEVESGYT
. | TRBV7-2 | ASTSLRHSPLH
. | TRBV2 | ASIKGPGNEQY
. | TRBV15 | ATTPGTGSTDTQY
. | TRBV19 | ASQIKDTQY
. | TRBV30 | AWSVIRKYGYT
. | TRBV7-8 | ASSTGRAEAF
TRBD1 | TRBV27 | ASGLSTGLYGYT
. | TRBV7-9 | ASSLGSGGNTEAF